This T cell receptor beta chain was documented in a study of T cell therapy after organ transplantation. For the study at large: Of ten patients, eight responded clinically and two did not.

Whole-study results and caveats: Few nonresponder expansions may reflect low coverage from poor CD8+ yield. Post-therapy reconstitution appeared to include transferred and endogenous clonotypes.

Produced via immunoSEQ multiplex PCR; TCRdb's table is partial and in-frame only. The table includes 5,500 to 6,500 clones, roughly 70% detected once. The trim removed 1 base at V and 4 bases at J, leaving 14 bases unmatched. Germline V CDR1 and CDR2: LNHNV, YYDKDF (reference sequence). The CDR3 contains 19 residues. Indicated time point: 4-8 weeks after completion of therapy. By its share, this clone is large. Antigen: not known. Material: CD8+ T cells from blood, obtained after autologous CMV-specific T cell therapy. The TCR originated in a human patient who had received a solid organ transplant and had CMV disease. Some T cells may have come from the graft donor. V usage is TRBV15 and J usage is TRBJ2-1; TRBD2 agrees at 9 bases. The CDR3 region is CATSRVPGASGAQYNEQFF. As DNA, the CDR3 is TGTGCCACCAGCAGAGTACCCGGGGCTAGCGGGGCCCAATACAATGAGCAGTTCTTC.